This T cell receptor beta chain appears in the sequencing data of a study of Graves' ophthalmopathy and Graves' hyperthyroidism. The wider study: Upon initial diagnosis and before any treatment, peripheral blood was collected.

Points on this clonotype: The antigen remains undetermined.

Moderate-to-severe activity, CAS ≥3, NOSPECS ≥4 and duration under 3 months were recorded for donors with ophthalmopathy. Beta-chain TCR CDR3 regions were amplified from RNA transcripts. After a first-round RT-PCR with HTBI primers, a second-round multiplex PCR was run. TCRdb re-called the multiplex PCR reads through MiXCR, storing one row per CDR3 protein. Of 650,000 to 800,000 distinct CDR3 sequences in the sample, under 50% are singletons; the top ten hold more than 3%. Trimming pared 1 base from V and 4 bases from J, leaving 10 bases between. This CDR3 is 15 amino acids long. Per the germline V gene, CDR1 is LNHDA and CDR2 is SQIVND (reference sequence). Overall study findings and caveats: The authors also found most expanded thyroid clonotypes above 0.001 frequency in blood.

Specimen: peripheral blood. This clonotype was sampled from an adult man with Graves' ophthalmopathy. This sequence joins TRBV19 and TRBJ2-2; no clear D. CDR3 sequence: CASSIVNGLTGELFF. The CDR3 DNA sequence: TGTGCCAGTAGTATAGTCAACGGCCTCACCGGGGAGCTGTTTTTT.